These 2 T cell receptor beta chains originate from one sample sequenced in a study of cytomegalovirus exposure and HLA in healthy donors. Primers included in the PCR were 60 Vbeta and 13 Jbeta primers. TCRdb's table, derived via immunoSEQ multiplex PCR, lists solely in-frame clones and lacks some. The table shows over 250,000 clones, with about 75% occurring only once. Sequencing used PBMCs. The receptors were sampled from a female donor in good health and CMV-seronegative.

The count of this clone is one. The chain recombines TRBV21-1 with TRBJ2-7; the table's D call, TRBD2, was not checked against the DNA. TRBV21-1 is noted as a pseudogene. CDR3 length equals 16 residues. CDR3 in amino acids: CASSNLSGRSSYEQYF. CDR3 nucleotide sequence: TGTGCCAGCAGCAATCTTAGCGGGAGGAGCTCCTACGAGCAGTACTTC.

This clone was observed a handful of times. V usage is TRBV11-3 and J usage is TRBJ2-5, with TRBD2 as a possible D gene (6 bases). Matching the DNA end better, TRBJ2-7 makes the J call doubtful. The CDR3 extends over 14 amino acids. Germline CDR1 is SGHNT and CDR2 is YENEEA. CDR3 nucleotide sequence: TGTGCCAGCAGCACCCGGGGACTTTCCTACGAGCAGTACTTC. This codes for CASSTRGLSYEQYF.